This record concerns one T cell receptor beta chain sequence. Antigen specificity is unknown. Only in-frame clones appear in the TCRdb table, and some are missing; sequencing was by immunoSEQ multiplex PCR. The sample yields hundreds of thousands of clones, less than 90% seen once. The CDR3 is 15 amino acids. V shed 4 bases, J shed 2 bases, and the junction held 6 bases outside the gene matches. CDR1 and CDR2 from the germline V gene are SGHRS and YFSETQ. These data are taken from a study of cytomegalovirus exposure and HLA in healthy donors. Findings of the study overall: Reports described diagnosis of cytomegalovirus status by the classifier as highly specific and sensitive. The authors listed around 150 TCR beta chains as cytomegalovirus-associated.

The clonotype comes from a young woman in good health and CMV-seronegative. The chain recombines TRBV5-1 with TRBJ1-3; 7 bases fit TRBD1. The sequencing sample was made of PBMCs. As DNA, the CDR3 is TGCGCCAGCAGCACAGGGACAGCCGCTGGAAACACCATATATTTT. Amino acids: CASSTGTAAGNTIYF.